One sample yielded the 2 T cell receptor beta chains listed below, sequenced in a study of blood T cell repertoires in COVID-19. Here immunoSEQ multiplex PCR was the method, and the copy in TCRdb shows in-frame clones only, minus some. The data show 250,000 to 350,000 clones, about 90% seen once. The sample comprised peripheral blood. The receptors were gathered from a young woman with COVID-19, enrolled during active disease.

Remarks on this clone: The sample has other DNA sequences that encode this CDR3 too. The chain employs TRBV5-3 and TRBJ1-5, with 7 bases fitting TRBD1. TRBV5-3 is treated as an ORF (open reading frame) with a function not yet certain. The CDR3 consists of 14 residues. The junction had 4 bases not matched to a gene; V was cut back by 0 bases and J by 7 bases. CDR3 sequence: CARSLDRGNQPQHF. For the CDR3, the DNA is TGTGCCAGAAGCTTGGACAGGGGAAACCAGCCCCAGCATTTT.

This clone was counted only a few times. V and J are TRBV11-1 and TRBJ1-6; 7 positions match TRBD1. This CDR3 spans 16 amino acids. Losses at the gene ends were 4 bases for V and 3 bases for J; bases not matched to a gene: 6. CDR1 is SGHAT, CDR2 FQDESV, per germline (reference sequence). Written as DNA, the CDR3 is TGTGCCAGCAGCTCCTCCGGGACAGTCTATAATTCACCCCTCCACTTT. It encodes CASSSSGTVYNSPLHF.